This T cell receptor beta chain appears in the sequencing data of a study of blood T cell repertoires in COVID-19. Study-level background: T cells, B-cell-depleted T cells, or PBMCs supplied cDNA or gDNA.

Data came from immunoSEQ multiplex PCR; TCRdb stores just in-frame clones and leaves some out. This sample yields about 29,000 clones, of which approximately 90% are seen a single time; about 17% belongs to the top ten. Sequencing was carried out using peripheral blood. The TCR was taken from a man older than 75 with acute or convalescent COVID-19.

Here the CDR3 reads CASSVGRGGNYGYTF. For the CDR3, the DNA is TGTGCCAGCAGCGTAGGACGAGGGGGCAACTATGGCTACACCTTC. This chain links TRBV9 with TRBJ1-2; 7 bases fit TRBD1. The CDR3 covers 15 residues. Germline V gives CDR1 SGDLS, CDR2 YYNGEE. V shed 0 bases, J shed 2 bases, and the junction held 4 bases outside the gene matches.